The clone carrying this T cell receptor (beta chain) was observed a handful of times. Its antigen is undetermined. The whole isolated RNA underwent reverse transcription, so sequencing captured expressed TCRB transcripts. The assay was immunoSEQ multiplex PCR, and TCRdb's table has in-frame clones only and misses some. The sample includes approximately 170,000 clones, roughly 8% of them seen just once. Germline loops: CDR1 MNHEY, CDR2 SMNVEV (reference sequence). V was clipped by 5 bases and J by 0 bases, with 14 bases between them. This CDR3 comprises 15 residues. These data originate in a study of beta chain features in type 1 diabetes. Whole-study results and caveats: Moderate yet significant TCRB CDR3 shortening was seen in Type 1 diabetes patients in all four CD4+ subsets.

This chain connects TRBV27 to TRBJ2-7; D might be TRBD2 (6 bases). The sample consisted of central memory CD4+ T cells from blood. This clonotype was obtained from a man younger than 30 with type 1 diabetes. The CDR3 region is CASSRGGSISYEQYF. The CDR3 DNA reads TGTGCCAGCAGTAGGGGAGGTTCAATCTCCTACGAGCAGTACTTC.